The clone carrying this T cell receptor beta chain was recorded a few times. The data derive from a study of blood T cell repertoires in COVID-19. At the level of the study: The origin of the acute and convalescent COVID-19 samples was the United States, Italy and Spain.

V shed 5 bases, J shed 4 bases, and the junction held 9 bases outside the gene matches. The CDR3 has 15 residues. Germline values: CDR1 LNHDA, CDR2 SQIVND (reference sequence). Profiled with immunoSEQ multiplex PCR; TCRdb holds only in-frame clones, not every one. Here the sample spans 190,000 or so clones, 78% being singletons. What was sequenced was peripheral blood. This TCR was recovered from an elderly woman with active or convalescent COVID-19. This chain connects TRBV19 to TRBJ2-7; 9 positions match TRBD1. The CDR3 DNA reads as TGTGCCAGTAGTCCTACTACAGGGGGCAATTACGAGCAGTACTTC. This translates into CASSPTTGGNYEQYF.